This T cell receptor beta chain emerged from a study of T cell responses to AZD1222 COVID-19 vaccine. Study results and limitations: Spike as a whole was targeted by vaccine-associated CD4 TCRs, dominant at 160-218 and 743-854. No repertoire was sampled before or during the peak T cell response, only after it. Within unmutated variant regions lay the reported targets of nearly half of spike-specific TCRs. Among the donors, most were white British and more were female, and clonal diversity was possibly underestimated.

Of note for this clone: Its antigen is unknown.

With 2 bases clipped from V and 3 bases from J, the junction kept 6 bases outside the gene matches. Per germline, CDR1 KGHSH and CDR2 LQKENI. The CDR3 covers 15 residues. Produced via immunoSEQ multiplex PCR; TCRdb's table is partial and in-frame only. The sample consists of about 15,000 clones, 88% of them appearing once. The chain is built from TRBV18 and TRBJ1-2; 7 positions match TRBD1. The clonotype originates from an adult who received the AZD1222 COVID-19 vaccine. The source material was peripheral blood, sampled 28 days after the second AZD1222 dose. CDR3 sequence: CASSPTARGYYGYTF. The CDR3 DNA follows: TGTGCCAGCTCACCAACCGCCAGGGGGTACTATGGCTACACCTTC. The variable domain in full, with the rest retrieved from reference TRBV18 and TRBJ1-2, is NAGVMQNPRHLVRRRGQEARLRCSPMKGHSHVYWYRQLPEEGLKFMVYLQKENIIDESGMPKERFSAEFPKEGPSILRIQQVVRGDSAAYFCASSPTARGYYGYTFGSGTRLTVV.